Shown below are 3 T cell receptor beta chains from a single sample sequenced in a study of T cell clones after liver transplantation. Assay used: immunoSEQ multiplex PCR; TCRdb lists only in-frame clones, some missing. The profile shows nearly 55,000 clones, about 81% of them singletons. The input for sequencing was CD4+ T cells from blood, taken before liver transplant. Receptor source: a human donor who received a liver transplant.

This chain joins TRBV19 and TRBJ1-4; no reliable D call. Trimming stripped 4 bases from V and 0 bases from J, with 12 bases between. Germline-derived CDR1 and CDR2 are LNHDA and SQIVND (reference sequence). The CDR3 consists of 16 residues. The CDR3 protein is CASSTDTYATNEKLFF. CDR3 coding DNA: TGTGCCAGTAGTACCGACACTTATGCAACTAATGAAAAACTGTTTTTT.

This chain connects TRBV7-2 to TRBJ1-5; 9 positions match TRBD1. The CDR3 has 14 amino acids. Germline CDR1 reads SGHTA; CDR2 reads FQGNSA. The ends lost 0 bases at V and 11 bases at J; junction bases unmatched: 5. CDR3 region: CASSLAGTGPAQHF. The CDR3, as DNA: TGTGCCAGCAGCTTAGCCGGGACAGGGCCAGCCCAGCATTTT.

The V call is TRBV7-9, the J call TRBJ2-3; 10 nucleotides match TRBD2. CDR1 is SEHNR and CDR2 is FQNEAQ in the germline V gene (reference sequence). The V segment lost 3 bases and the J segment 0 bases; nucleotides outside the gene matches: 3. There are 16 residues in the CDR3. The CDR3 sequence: CASSFLAGVSTDTQYF. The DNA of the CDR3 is TGTGCCAGCAGCTTTCTAGCGGGGGTTAGCACAGATACGCAGTATTTT.